One T cell receptor (beta chain) is described in this entry. Its antigen is still unknown. No much larger clone is present one base from it, and per-base qualities are unavailable. The record originates from a study of radiation and T cells in renal cell carcinoma (dated by TCRdb to 2018 to 2020). Context from the whole study: In total, 50 or so samples, comprising roughly 25 tumors and some 27 peripheral blood samples, were subjected to TCR beta sequencing. The final blood draw took place at 4 weeks after radiation, the same time as nephrectomy. Across all 53 samples, several million unique CDR3 nucleotide sequences, encoding 2,658,974 unique CDR3 amino acid sequences, were identified. The research as a whole found: Top tumor clonotypes rose in blood from baseline to 2 weeks post-radiation, then contracted by 4 weeks, suggesting transient expansion of tumor-resident clones. With a single-armed trial design, the study had no way to address how radiation dose or scheduling affects the TCR repertoire. Because pretreatment tumor biopsies were not available, the baseline intratumoral presence of clonotypes could not be determined. Tracking of blood repertoire dynamics stopped at less than 5 weeks after treatment, with no follow-up past that point.

The sample's time point label, decoded: blood 4 weeks post-SBRT, at nephrectomy. The label giving this sample's treatment or condition can be read as: 15 Gy SBRT to primary tumor, nephrectomy 4 weeks later. Samples were obtained from a clinical trial, in which 15 Gy stereotactic body radiation therapy was delivered to primary renal cell carcinomas and nephrectomy was performed 4 weeks later. To track tumor-enriched clonotypes, serial peripheral blood was sampled from radiation-treated patients at baseline and at 2 weeks and 4 weeks after SBRT. Renal cell carcinoma with clear cell pathology was present in all patients. The QIAamp DNA Blood Mini Kit (Qiagen) was used to prepare genomic DNA for TCR sequencing. Only samples passing all quality control checks were included in the analyses. The immunoSEQ kit was used, according to the manufacturer's recommendations, to generate TCR beta libraries from genomic DNA. Library preparation used a first multiplex PCR with proprietary primers, then a second PCR adding unique barcodes, with bead cleanups after each round. Each sample batch included a kit-provided positive control reaction and a negative control reaction. The final libraries were assessed on an Agilent 4200 TapeStation D1000 ScreenTape, pooled by volume, and quantified by qPCR. Sequencing was performed on an Illumina NextSeq500 with a MidOutput 150-cycle cartridge, and 156 Read1 and 15 Index1 cycles were run with kit custom primers. The pooled library was loaded at approximately 0.92 pM with around 20% PhiX control spiked in. The original pipeline was this. Vendor-processed data were analyzed in R, with a clonotype defined as all T cells sharing the same CDR3 nucleotide sequence. For clone abundance analyses, frequencies were normalized to the 10,000 most abundant clones per sample. Public T cell clones, which averaged fewer than five per sample, were excluded before analysis. Tumor-enriched clonotypes and baseline blood-enriched clonotypes were defined as those with an abundance difference of at least 32-fold between compartments. A beta-binomial differential abundance model was applied to find clonotypes that expanded or contracted between blood time points. Tumor-blood repertoire similarity was measured with the Baroni-Urbani and Buser coefficient, and groups were compared using two-tailed Wilcoxon tests in R. TCRdb mirrors the immuneACCESS table, restricted to in-frame sequences. Some clones are absent from its copies; in checked studies, under half trace to an unresolved V gene, and the reason for the others is unknown. The DNA was the basis for D and trimming; V, J and clone size are from that table. Counted in this sample were 150,000 or so clones; 88% of them appeared once. The biggest ten clones account for approximately 10% of the sample.

V and J are truncated by 2 bases and 7 bases respectively, leaving an intervening sequence of 15 bases. Via the germline V gene, CDR1 is SGHTA and CDR2 FQGNSA. Its CDR3 holds 15 amino acids, cysteine through phenylalanine. Only the CDR3 DNA is retained, 45 bases long and in frame from the first base. Rearrangement joined TRBV7-2 to TRBJ1-5; too little of a D gene remains to name it. The starting material was blood, obtained from a patient whose treatment included radiotherapy and nephrectomy. The sequence derives from a woman between 45 and 65 years old with renal cell carcinoma. The CDR3 here reads CASSLRGKVGQPQHF. The DNA sequence is given as TGTGCCAGCAGCTTACGGGGAAAGGTGGGGCAGCCCCAGCATTTT.